This T cell receptor beta chain was captured in a study of OX40 agonist ivuxolimab in advanced cancers. Turning to the study itself: Mean age 60 years, range 23 to 79; 82.7% male. General observations from the study: CD4+ and CD8+ T cells in blood underwent clonal expansion by week 6 at 0.1 to 3.0 mg/kg.

The protocol was immunoSEQ multiplex PCR, while the TCRdb copy is restricted to in-frame clones and leaves out a portion. This repertoire shows almost 70,000 clones, about nine tenths found once; its top ten account for 0.25% to 0.3%. As to this clone: What it recognizes is unknown.

CDR1 is SGHVS and CDR2 is FNYEAQ in the germline V gene. This CDR3 is 13 amino acids long. Trimming pared 5 bases from V and 3 bases from J, leaving 11 bases between. The sequence was collected from an adult with an advanced solid tumor such as melanoma, head and neck, liver or kidney cancer. The V gene is TRBV7-6, the J gene TRBJ2-7; D uncertain. The sequenced sample was CD4+ or CD8+ T cells sorted from blood, obtained in a trial of the OX40 agonist ivuxolimab. The CDR3 spells CASSRTTFYEQYF. The CDR3 DNA follows: TGTGCCAGCAGCCGTACGACGTTCTACGAGCAGTACTTC.